This TCR beta chain came from a study of molecular identifiers for immune sequencing clone quantification. Worth noting for this clonotype: Its antigen is currently unknown. No conserved phenylalanine or tryptophan ends this CDR3, so it is likely a read error.

Study findings and constraints: Detection of one spiked Jurkat cell's TCR RNA reportedly worked in one million naive cells.

The germline CDR1 and CDR2 sequences are SQVTM and ANQGSEA. The CDR3 extends over 13 amino acids. TCRdb re-called the PCR reads through MiXCR, storing one row per CDR3 protein. This table holds about 640,000 distinct CDR3 sequences, about 20% found once. The receptor was isolated from a human donor in good health. Some libraries in this study had Jurkat cell RNA spiked in. Sequencing used naive CD8+ T cells from blood, with Jurkat cell RNA spiked in. The subset: FACS-sorted CD8+CD4-CCR7+CD45RA+ naive T cells. The chain employs TRBV29-1 and TRBJ2-5, with 7 bases aligning to TRBD1. The CDR3 region is CSVAGTDQEAQYL. DNA of the CDR3: TGCAGCGTCGCCGGGACAGACCAAGAGGCCCAGTACCTC.